Shown below are 4 T cell receptor beta chains from a single sample sequenced in a study of preoperative IRX-2 immunotherapy in early breast cancer. As for treatment: preoperative locoregional IRX-2 cytokine immunotherapy. TCRdb keeps only in-frame clones here, not all; method: immunoSEQ multiplex PCR. Among about 19,000 clones listed, approximately 80% were seen once. The specimen was lymph node tissue, collected after IRX-2 immunotherapy. The receptors were sampled from a human donor with breast cancer.

The chain combines TRBV18 with TRBJ1-2; 7 nucleotides line up with TRBD1. The germline gives CDR1 KGHSH, CDR2 LQKENI. With V trimmed by 4 bases and J by 5 bases, 4 bases remained unmatched. The CDR3 is 13 residues long. Here the CDR3 reads CASSQGTEYGYTF. The CDR3 bases are TGTGCCAGCTCACAGGGGACAGAATATGGCTACACCTTC.

The J gene is TRBJ2-7, the V gene TRBV9; D tentatively reads TRBD1 or TRBD2 (5 bases each). Germline CDR1 reads SGDLS; CDR2 reads YYNGEE. This CDR3 is 14 amino acids long. V lost 0 bases to trimming and J lost 0 bases, with 7 bases between them. Here the CDR3 DNA reads TGTGCCAGCAGCGTAGGGGGGTACTCCTACGAGCAGTACTTC. Its protein is CASSVGGYSYEQYF.

The CDR3 loop is CASTPSGGYNEQFF. Here the CDR3 DNA reads TGTGCCAGTACCCCTAGCGGGGGGTACAATGAGCAGTTCTTC. The rearrangement uses TRBV19 and TRBJ2-1, with 11 bases aligning to TRBD2. Germline CDR1 and CDR2: LNHDA and SQIVND (reference sequence). Losses at the gene ends were 7 bases for V and 4 bases for J; bases not matched to a gene: 3. The CDR3 is made up of 14 amino acids.

The V and J genes are TRBV4-1 and TRBJ2-1; 7 bases align to TRBD2. V trimming: 0 bases; J trimming: 9 bases; junction bases outside the gene matches: 11. The germline CDR1 and CDR2 sequences are MGHRA and YSYEKL. The CDR3 consists of 16 residues. The CDR3 region is CASSQEPTGGLIEQFF. The CDR3 nucleotides read TGCGCCAGCAGCCAAGAACCGACGGGAGGTTTAATTGAGCAGTTCTTC.